A selection of T cell receptor beta chains follows, all from one sample in a study of T cells in narcolepsy. Clones were read by immunoSEQ multiplex PCR, and TCRdb kept only the in-frame ones, dropping some. The sample shows some 34,000 clones, 85% to 90% of them seen only once. The sample comprised CD45RA- memory CD4+ T cells from PBMCs. The origin of the receptors is a human donor with narcolepsy. The CDR3 runs from the conserved cysteine through the conserved F or W. The D gene is left open where the match is weak. The size field is filled for only some rows; it gives once, few, many or a size class.

j_call d_call clone_size v_call cdr3_nt cdr3_aa
TRBJ2-1 TRBD2 . TRBV10-1 TGCGCCAGCAGTGGGACTAGCGGCAATGAGCAGTTCTTC CASSGTSGNEQFF
TRBJ1-1 . . TRBV6-5 TGTGCCAGCAGTTCGCGCGTGGCGGGAGCTTTCTTT CASSSRVAGAFF
TRBJ1-1 TRBD1 . TRBV7-2 TGTGCCAGCAGCTTCTCTCCTGGACAGGGGGCGACTGAAGCTTTCTTT CASSFSPGQGATEAFF
TRBJ2-3 . . TRBV7-3 TGTGCCAGCAGCTTGGCTAGACAAGATACGCAGTATTTT CASSLARQDTQYF
TRBJ2-1 . . TRBV6-4 TGTGCCAGCAGTGACTGGAAAGACAATGAGCAGTTCTTC CASSDWKDNEQFF
TRBJ2-1 . . TRBV28 TGTGCCAGCAGTTTAGCGCCCCCCAATGAGCAGTTCTTC CASSLAPPNEQFF
TRBJ2-1 TRBD2 . TRBV25-1 TGTGCCAGCAGTGACTTCGGGGAAGGCGGGAGGGCCCAGGAGCAGTTCTTC CASSDFGEGGRAQEQFF
TRBJ2-3 . . TRBV2 TGTGCCAGCAGCCCGGTGGGGATAGCCAAGACGCAGTATTTT CASSPVGIAKTQYF
TRBJ2-2 . few TRBV7-9 TGTGCCAGCAGCTTAGACGGGCTTCACACCGGGGAGCTGTTTTTT CASSLDGLHTGELFF
TRBJ1-6 . . TRBV4-1 TGCGCCAGCAGCCAAGATCCCCCGGGGGGTAATTCACCCCTCCACTTT CASSQDPPGGNSPLHF
TRBJ1-1 . . TRBV7-8 TGTGCCAGCAGCCAATTCCCAGGGGTCTCCGAAGCTTTCTTT CASSQFPGVSEAFF
TRBJ2-3 TRBD2 . TRBV7-9 TGTGCCAGCAGCTCCCCCTCGGGCGGGAGGGCCCGGGATACGCAGTATTTT CASSSPSGGRARDTQYF
TRBJ2-1 . once TRBV10-3 TGTGCCATCAGCCCCTCAGGGCGCGATTACAATGAGCAGTTCTTC CAISPSGRDYNEQFF
TRBJ2-5 TRBD1 . TRBV5-3 TGTGCCAGAAGCTCGGGACAGGATAAGTACTTC CARSSGQDKYF
TRBJ1-1 . . TRBV7-6 TGTGCCAGCAGCCCGGGACGTTTAGTCGTGAACACTGAAGCTTTCTTT CASSPGRLVVNTEAFF
TRBJ1-2 . . TRBV10-3 TGTGCCATCTTTGGGGCCGACCGTGTCACCTTC CAIFGADRVTF
TRBJ2-3 . once TRBV7-2 TGTGCCAGCAGCTTTGTCCAGGGGTTAAATACGCAGTATTTT CASSFVQGLNTQYF
TRBJ2-2 . . TRBV5-1 TGCGCCAGCAGCCGGGAACCAGGGGGGTTCGCCGGGGAGCTGTTTTTT CASSREPGGFAGELFF
TRBJ1-5 . . TRBV7-2 TGTGCCAGCAGCTTAAAGGGTTATAGCAATCAGCCCCAGCATTTT CASSLKGYSNQPQHF
TRBJ1-3 . . TRBV4-1 TGCGCCAGCAGCCAGGATGCTTGGGGGCTTGGAAACACCATATATTTT CASSQDAWGLGNTIYF
TRBJ2-2 TRBD2 . TRBV30 TGTGCCTTAAACTCCGGGACTAGCGGGAACACCGGGGAGCTGTTTTTT CALNSGTSGNTGELFF
TRBJ1-1 . . TRBV27 TGTGCCAGCAGTTTAAAGGGGACGAACACTGAAGCTTTCTTT CASSLKGTNTEAFF
TRBJ1-2 . . TRBV18 TGTGCCAGCTCACCAGGGAATAACTATGGCTACACCTTC CASSPGNNYGYTF
TRBJ1-5 TRBD1 once TRBV28 TGTGCCAGCAGCCCCCGACAGGGGGCGAGACAGCCCCAGCATTTT CASSPRQGARQPQHF